These T cell receptor beta chains were read from a single sample in a study of blood T cell repertoires in COVID-19. Libraries were prepared by immunoSEQ multiplex PCR; TCRdb keeps only in-frame clonotypes and omits some of them. The profile shows roughly 700,000 clones, 70% to 90% of them singletons. Specimen: peripheral blood. The receptors originated from a woman aged 18 to 35 with acute or convalescent COVID-19. Both conserved end residues are part of each CDR3. A D gene is named only where the DNA matches it firmly. A row's size may be missing; if present it is once, few, many or a size class.

cdr3_aa: CSAPPGGGNTEAFF
cdr3_nt: TGCAGCGCTCCCCCCGGGGGGGGGAACACTGAAGCTTTCTTT
v_call: TRBV29-1
clone_size: NA
d_call: NA
j_call: TRBJ1-1

cdr3_aa: CASSPRDRDSDGYTF
cdr3_nt: TGTGCCAGCAGCCCCCGGGACAGGGATTCGGATGGCTACACCTTC
v_call: TRBV9
clone_size: NA
d_call: TRBD1
j_call: TRBJ1-2

cdr3_aa: CASSPGTGKETQYF
cdr3_nt: TGTGCCAGCAGCCCCGGGACAGGGAAAGAGACCCAGTACTTC
v_call: TRBV5-4
clone_size: NA
d_call: TRBD1
j_call: TRBJ2-5

cdr3_aa: CAISEFEGNSPLHF
cdr3_nt: TGTGCCATCAGTGAGTTCGAGGGAAATTCACCCCTCCACTTT
v_call: TRBV10-3
clone_size: NA
d_call: NA
j_call: TRBJ1-6

cdr3_aa: CASSQAPGNYGYTF
cdr3_nt: TGCGCCAGCAGCCAAGCTCCAGGGAACTATGGCTACACCTTC
v_call: TRBV4-3
clone_size: few
d_call: NA
j_call: TRBJ1-2

cdr3_aa: CASSLGQGNSPLHF
cdr3_nt: TGCGCCAGCAGCTTGGGACAGGGAAATTCACCCCTCCACTTT
v_call: TRBV5-1
clone_size: NA
d_call: TRBD1
j_call: TRBJ1-6

cdr3_aa: CASSLRDRSNTEAFF
cdr3_nt: TGTGCCAGCAGCCTGAGGGACAGGTCGAACACTGAAGCTTTCTTT
v_call: TRBV7-8
clone_size: NA
d_call: TRBD1
j_call: TRBJ1-1

cdr3_aa: CASSQAVKQGLRSYTF
cdr3_nt: TGTGCCAGCAGCCAAGCGGTTAAACAGGGTCTCAGGAGCTACACCTTC
v_call: TRBV14
clone_size: NA
d_call: NA
j_call: TRBJ1-2

cdr3_aa: CASSFNTGGNEQYF
cdr3_nt: TGTGCCAGTAGTTTCAATACAGGGGGTAACGAGCAGTACTTC
v_call: TRBV19
clone_size: NA
d_call: TRBD1
j_call: TRBJ2-7

cdr3_aa: CASSPQVGTTRNTIYF
cdr3_nt: TGTGCCAGCTCACCCCAAGTCGGGACAACGAGAAACACCATATATTTT
v_call: TRBV18
clone_size: NA
d_call: NA
j_call: TRBJ1-3

cdr3_aa: CASSSQGLGEKLFF
cdr3_nt: TGTGCCAGTAGTTCCCAGGGGTTAGGCGAAAAACTGTTTTTT
v_call: TRBV19
clone_size: once
d_call: NA
j_call: TRBJ1-4

cdr3_aa: CATSIWLAAWNTQYF
cdr3_nt: TGTGCCACCAGCATTTGGCTAGCGGCGTGGAATACGCAGTATTTT
v_call: TRBV15
clone_size: NA
d_call: TRBD2
j_call: TRBJ2-3

cdr3_aa: CASSLDRAGGYTF
cdr3_nt: TGTGCCAGCTCACTCGACAGGGCAGGAGGCTACACCTTC
v_call: TRBV18
clone_size: NA
d_call: TRBD1
j_call: TRBJ1-2

cdr3_aa: CASSLRDRYNSPLHF
cdr3_nt: TGTGCCAGCAGCCTCCGGGACAGATATAATTCACCCCTCCACTTT
v_call: TRBV3-1/TRBV3-2
clone_size: NA
d_call: TRBD1
j_call: TRBJ1-6

cdr3_aa: CASSYGQGSHQPQHF
cdr3_nt: TGTGCCAGCAGCTATGGACAGGGGTCCCATCAGCCCCAGCATTTT
v_call: TRBV3-1/TRBV3-2
clone_size: NA
d_call: TRBD1
j_call: TRBJ1-5

cdr3_aa: CASHNAGNNQPQHF
cdr3_nt: TGTGCCAGCCACAACGCGGGGAACAATCAGCCCCAGCATTTT
v_call: TRBV27
clone_size: few
d_call: NA
j_call: TRBJ1-5

cdr3_aa: CSVDQVNTEAFF
cdr3_nt: TGCAGCGTTGACCAGGTGAACACTGAAGCTTTCTTT
v_call: TRBV29-1
clone_size: NA
d_call: NA
j_call: TRBJ1-1

cdr3_aa: CATSPREKQETQYF
cdr3_nt: TGTGCCACCAGCCCCCGGGAGAAACAAGAGACCCAGTACTTC
v_call: TRBV24-1
clone_size: NA
d_call: NA
j_call: TRBJ2-5

cdr3_aa: CALDTQNTEAFF
cdr3_nt: TGTGCCTTGGACACTCAGAACACTGAAGCTTTCTTT
v_call: TRBV30
clone_size: NA
d_call: NA
j_call: TRBJ1-1

cdr3_aa: CASSLRGLAGREEQYF
cdr3_nt: TGTGCCAGCAGCTTGCGCGGACTAGCGGGCCGAGAAGAGCAGTACTTC
v_call: TRBV11-2
clone_size: few
d_call: TRBD2
j_call: TRBJ2-7

cdr3_aa: CATSVGTPTFQETQYF
cdr3_nt: TGTGCCACCAGTGTAGGGACACCAACCTTTCAAGAGACCCAGTACTTC
v_call: TRBV24-1
clone_size: NA
d_call: NA
j_call: TRBJ2-5

cdr3_aa: CASSITAGGNEKLFF
cdr3_nt: TGCGCCAGCAGTATAACGGCCGGAGGTAATGAAAAACTGTTTTTT
v_call: TRBV5-1
clone_size: NA
d_call: NA
j_call: TRBJ1-4

cdr3_aa: CASRLTLTDTQYF
cdr3_nt: TGTGCCAGCAGACTTACGCTCACAGATACGCAGTATTTT
v_call: TRBV6-5
clone_size: NA
d_call: NA
j_call: TRBJ2-3

cdr3_aa: CASSPSQGEIDTQYF
cdr3_nt: TGTGCCAGCTCACCAAGCCAGGGGGAGATAGATACGCAGTATTTT
v_call: TRBV18
clone_size: NA
d_call: TRBD1
j_call: TRBJ2-3

cdr3_aa: CASSFSGQGGTEAFF
cdr3_nt: TGCGCCAGCAGCTTTTCCGGACAGGGAGGAACTGAAGCTTTCTTT
v_call: TRBV5-1
clone_size: NA
d_call: TRBD1
j_call: TRBJ1-1

cdr3_aa: CASSQVLAGGTDTQYF
cdr3_nt: TGCGCCAGCAGCCAAGTTCTAGCGGGGGGAACAGATACGCAGTATTTT
v_call: TRBV4-3
clone_size: NA
d_call: TRBD2
j_call: TRBJ2-3

cdr3_aa: CASSPMNTEAFF
cdr3_nt: TGTGCCAGCAGTCCCATGAACACTGAAGCTTTCTTT
v_call: TRBV6-5
clone_size: NA
d_call: NA
j_call: TRBJ1-1

cdr3_aa: CASSLVQGFNEKLFF
cdr3_nt: TGCGCCAGCAGCCTTGTTCAGGGGTTTAATGAAAAACTGTTTTTT
v_call: TRBV4-1
clone_size: NA
d_call: NA
j_call: TRBJ1-4

cdr3_aa: CASRGTGWTDTQYF
cdr3_nt: TGCGCCAGCAGGGGGACAGGGTGGACAGATACGCAGTATTTT
v_call: TRBV10-2
clone_size: NA
d_call: TRBD1
j_call: TRBJ2-3

cdr3_aa: CATSDSPGGGNQPQHF
cdr3_nt: TGTGCCACCAGTGATTCCCCCGGGGGGGGCAATCAGCCCCAGCATTTT
v_call: TRBV24-1
clone_size: once
d_call: NA
j_call: TRBJ1-5

cdr3_aa: CASSPPLGQGYNEQFF
cdr3_nt: TGTGCCAGCTCACCACCGCTGGGACAGGGTTACAATGAGCAGTTCTTC
v_call: TRBV18
clone_size: NA
d_call: TRBD1
j_call: TRBJ2-1

cdr3_aa: CASSPRDRAMTQGGELFF
cdr3_nt: TGTGCCAGCAGTCCCCGGGACAGGGCGATGACCCAAGGGGGGGAGCTGTTTTTT
v_call: TRBV3-1/TRBV3-2
clone_size: NA
d_call: TRBD1
j_call: TRBJ2-2

cdr3_aa: CASSPEEGLSGNTIYF
cdr3_nt: TGTGCCAGCAGCCCAGAGGAGGGCCTCTCTGGAAACACCATATATTTT
v_call: TRBV7-9
clone_size: NA
d_call: NA
j_call: TRBJ1-3

cdr3_aa: CSASAVTRNTEAFF
cdr3_nt: TGCAGTGCTAGTGCGGTGACAAGGAACACTGAAGCTTTCTTT
v_call: TRBV20-1
clone_size: NA
d_call: NA
j_call: TRBJ1-1

cdr3_aa: CASSLAHSGPLTQYF
cdr3_nt: TGTGCCAGCAGCTTAGCGCATAGCGGGCCTCTTACGCAGTATTTT
v_call: TRBV7-2
clone_size: NA
d_call: TRBD2
j_call: TRBJ2-3

cdr3_aa: CASSRPFAGEYNEQFF
cdr3_nt: TGTGCCAGCAGTCGGCCGTTTGCGGGGGAATACAATGAGCAGTTCTTC
v_call: TRBV2
clone_size: once
d_call: TRBD2
j_call: TRBJ2-1

cdr3_aa: CASSSRGNPYNEQFF
cdr3_nt: TGTGCCAGCAGCTCTCGGGGGAACCCCTACAATGAGCAGTTCTTC
v_call: TRBV6-5
clone_size: NA
d_call: NA
j_call: TRBJ2-1

cdr3_aa: CASSPQTHGYTF
cdr3_nt: TGTGCCAGTAGTCCACAAACCCATGGCTACACCTTC
v_call: TRBV19
clone_size: NA
d_call: NA
j_call: TRBJ1-2

cdr3_aa: CASSQLFQGVYEQYF
cdr3_nt: TGTGCCAGCAGCCAGCTGTTCCAGGGTGTCTACGAGCAGTACTTC
v_call: TRBV14
clone_size: NA
d_call: NA
j_call: TRBJ2-7

cdr3_aa: CAWSWGQSGTEAFF
cdr3_nt: TGTGCCTGGAGTTGGGGGCAGTCGGGCACTGAAGCTTTCTTT
v_call: TRBV30
clone_size: once
d_call: NA
j_call: TRBJ1-1

cdr3_aa: CASRSSGVTDTQYF
cdr3_nt: TGTGCCAGTAGATCTAGCGGGGTTACAGATACGCAGTATTTT
v_call: TRBV19
clone_size: NA
d_call: TRBD2
j_call: TRBJ2-3

cdr3_aa: CATSFKTGPYSGANVLTF
cdr3_nt: TGTGCCACCAGCTTTAAGACAGGGCCCTACTCTGGGGCCAACGTCCTGACTTTC
v_call: TRBV15
clone_size: NA
d_call: TRBD1
j_call: TRBJ2-6

cdr3_aa: CASSRSYRYTF
cdr3_nt: TGTGCCAGCAGTCGGAGCTATCGCTACACCTTC
v_call: TRBV6-2/TRBV6-3
clone_size: NA
d_call: NA
j_call: TRBJ1-2

cdr3_aa: CASSMRGPNTEAFF
cdr3_nt: TGTGCCAGTAGTATGCGAGGGCCCAACACTGAAGCTTTCTTT
v_call: TRBV19
clone_size: NA
d_call: NA
j_call: TRBJ1-1

cdr3_aa: CASSVDPSMKTEAFF
cdr3_nt: TGTGCCAGCAGCGTAGATCCCAGTATGAAGACTGAAGCTTTCTTT
v_call: TRBV9
clone_size: NA
d_call: NA
j_call: TRBJ1-1

cdr3_aa: CASSFGAGGTSSYNEQFF
cdr3_nt: TGCGCCAGCAGCTTCGGAGCGGGGGGGACAAGCTCCTACAATGAGCAGTTCTTC
v_call: TRBV5-1
clone_size: once
d_call: TRBD2
j_call: TRBJ2-1